The clone carrying this T cell receptor beta chain was observed many times. As yet, its antigen is unknown. These data are taken from a study of T cells in Graves' hyperthyroidism and ophthalmopathy. Overall study results and limits: A model built on 13 V-J features separated ophthalmopathy from stable hyperthyroidism. Model-based prediction identified ophthalmopathy a median around 6.7 months prior to its onset.

This CDR3 is built from 17 residues. The germline V gene has CDR1 DFQATT and CDR2 SNEGSKA (reference sequence). V shed 5 bases and J 6 bases; nucleotides not matched to a gene: 21. Stability of Graves' hyperthyroidism was defined as absent ophthalmopathy progression within 18 months. The patients, who ranged from 18 to 65 in age, presented with newly diagnosed hyperthyroidism lasting under 2 months. Researchers took RNA transcripts and amplified the TCR beta CDR3 regions from them. A first-round RT-PCR of the TCR CDR3 used the HTBI primer set. TCRdb re-called the multiplex PCR reads with MiXCR, one entry per CDR3 protein. Of around 600,000 distinct CDR3 sequences in the sample, around a sixth were seen once.

This sequence originates from a woman aged 25-40 years with Graves' hyperthyroidism. Material for sequencing was blood. This sequence joins TRBV20-1 and TRBJ2-7; 8 nucleotides match TRBD2. Here the CDR3 DNA reads TGCAGTGCTGGTTCAAATCGTGTATCCGGGAGGGCCCTCGAGCAGTACTTC. It is translated as CSAGSNRVSGRALEQYF.